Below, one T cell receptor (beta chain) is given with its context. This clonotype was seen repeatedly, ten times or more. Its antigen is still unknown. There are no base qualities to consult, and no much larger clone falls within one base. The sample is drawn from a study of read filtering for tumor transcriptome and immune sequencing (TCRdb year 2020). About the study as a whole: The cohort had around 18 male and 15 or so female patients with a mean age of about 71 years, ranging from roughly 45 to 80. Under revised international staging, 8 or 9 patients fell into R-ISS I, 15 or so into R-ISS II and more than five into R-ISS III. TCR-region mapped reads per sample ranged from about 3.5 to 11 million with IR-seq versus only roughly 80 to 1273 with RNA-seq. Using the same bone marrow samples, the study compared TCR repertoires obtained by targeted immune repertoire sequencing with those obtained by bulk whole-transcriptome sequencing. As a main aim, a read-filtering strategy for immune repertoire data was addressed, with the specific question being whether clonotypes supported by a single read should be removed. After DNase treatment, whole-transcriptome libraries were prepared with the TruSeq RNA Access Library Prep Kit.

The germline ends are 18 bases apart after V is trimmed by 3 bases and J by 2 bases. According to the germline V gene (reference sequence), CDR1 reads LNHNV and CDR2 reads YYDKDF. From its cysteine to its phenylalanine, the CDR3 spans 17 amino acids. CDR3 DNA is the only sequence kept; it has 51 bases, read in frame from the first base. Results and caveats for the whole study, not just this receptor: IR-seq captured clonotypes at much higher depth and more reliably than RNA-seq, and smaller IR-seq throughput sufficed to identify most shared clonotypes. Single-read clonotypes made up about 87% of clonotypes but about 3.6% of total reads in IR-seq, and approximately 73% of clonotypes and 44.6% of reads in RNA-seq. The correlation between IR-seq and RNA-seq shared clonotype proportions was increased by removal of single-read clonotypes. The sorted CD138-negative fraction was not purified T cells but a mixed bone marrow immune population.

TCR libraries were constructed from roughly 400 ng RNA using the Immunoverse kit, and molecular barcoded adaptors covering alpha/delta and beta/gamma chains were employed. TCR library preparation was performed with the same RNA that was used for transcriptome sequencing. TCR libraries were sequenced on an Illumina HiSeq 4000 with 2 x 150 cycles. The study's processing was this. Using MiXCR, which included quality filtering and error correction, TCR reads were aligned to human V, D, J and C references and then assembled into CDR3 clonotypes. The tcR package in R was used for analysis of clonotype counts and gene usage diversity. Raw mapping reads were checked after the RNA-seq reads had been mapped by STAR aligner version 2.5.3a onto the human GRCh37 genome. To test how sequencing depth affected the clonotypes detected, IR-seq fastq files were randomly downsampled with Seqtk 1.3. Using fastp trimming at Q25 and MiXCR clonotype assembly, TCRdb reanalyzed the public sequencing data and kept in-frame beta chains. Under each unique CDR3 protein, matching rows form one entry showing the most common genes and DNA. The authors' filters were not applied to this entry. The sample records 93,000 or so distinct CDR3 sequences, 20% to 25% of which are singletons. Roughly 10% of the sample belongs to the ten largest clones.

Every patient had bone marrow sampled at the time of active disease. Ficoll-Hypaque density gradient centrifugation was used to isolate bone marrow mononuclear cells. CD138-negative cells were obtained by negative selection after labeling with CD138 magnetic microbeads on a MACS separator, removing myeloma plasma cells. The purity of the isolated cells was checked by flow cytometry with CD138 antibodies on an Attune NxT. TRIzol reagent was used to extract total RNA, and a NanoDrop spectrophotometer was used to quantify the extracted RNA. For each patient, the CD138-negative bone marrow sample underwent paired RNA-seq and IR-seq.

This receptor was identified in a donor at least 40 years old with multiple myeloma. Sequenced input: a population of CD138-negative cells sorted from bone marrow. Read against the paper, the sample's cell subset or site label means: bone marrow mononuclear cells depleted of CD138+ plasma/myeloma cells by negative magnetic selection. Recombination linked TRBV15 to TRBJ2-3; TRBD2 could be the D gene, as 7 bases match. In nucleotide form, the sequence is TGTGCCACCAGCAGCCCTCATCGGGGGGCCCTCACAGATACGCAGTATTTT. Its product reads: CATSSPHRGALTDTQYF.